The 4 T cell receptor beta chains in this list originate from one sample, sequenced in a study of technical replicates of blood from a few donors. Clones were sequenced by immunoSEQ multiplex PCR, and TCRdb holds only the in-frame ones, with some missing. The table has some 74,000 clones, roughly 90% seen once. Sequencing was performed on T cells isolated from PBMCs. The receptors here all came from a human donor in good health.

Only a few counts were recorded for this clone. The chain combines TRBV6-5 with TRBJ1-1, with D perhaps TRBD1 (5 bases). This CDR3 has 14 amino acids. Germline loops: CDR1 MNHEY, CDR2 SVGAGI. The V end was cut by 8 bases, the J end by 5 bases, with 18 bases between. The CDR3 region has the DNA TGTGCCAGCCTCCGAGAAGACCAGGGTACTGAAGCTTTCTTT. Its protein product is CASLREDQGTEAFF.

The chain uses TRBV10-3 and TRBJ2-7, with 8 bases aligning to TRBD2. Germline trimming cut 3 bases from V and 5 bases from J; bases unmatched to any gene: 0. Germline CDR1 is ENHRY and CDR2 is SYGVKD. The CDR3 covers 12 residues. CDR3 region: CAISEAGDEQYF. The CDR3 region has the DNA TGTGCCATCAGTGAAGCGGGAGACGAGCAGTACTTC.

The chain couples TRBV7-9 to TRBJ1-4; D is unclear. There are 12 residues in the CDR3. Germline V lookup: CDR1 SEHNR, CDR2 FQNEAQ (reference sequence). The ends were cut back, 8 bases at V and 6 bases at J, with 10 bases in the middle. CDR3 DNA: TGTGCCAGCTTCGGGGTAGATGAAAAACTGTTTTTT. It codes for CASFGVDEKLFF.

V is TRBV7-3 and J is TRBJ2-3, with 8 nucleotides matching TRBD1. With V trimmed by 4 bases and J by 4 bases, 4 bases remained unmatched. CDR1 SGHTA and CDR2 FQGTGA come from the germline V gene. This CDR3 is 14 amino acids long. The DNA for the CDR3 is TGTGCCAGCAGCTCGACAGGGGTCGCAGATACGCAGTATTTT. This sequence encodes CASSSTGVADTQYF.